The T cell receptor (beta chain) under discussion was sequenced for a study of cytomegalovirus exposure and HLA in healthy donors. Study findings and constraints: Researchers reported that a few CMV-associated chains were confirmed in vitro as CMV antigen-specific. Reports credit the classifier with highly specific, highly sensitive diagnosis of cytomegalovirus status.

This clone was observed a single time. The antigen remains unidentified. The germline gene is not matched at one end of the junction; a read error may be the cause. Germline-derived CDR1 and CDR2 are MNHNS and SASEGT. The CDR3 extends over 12 amino acids. Assay: immunoSEQ multiplex PCR; the TCRdb copy retains only in-frame clones and omits some. The data show around 160,000 clones, around four fifths seen once. Source material: PBMCs. The sequence was collected from a man aged 30-40 years in good health and CMV-seropositive. The chain employs TRBV6-1 and TRBJ1-2; no reliable D call. The CDR3 sequence is CASSVAERGPDF. The CDR3 DNA sequence: TGTGCCAGCAGTGTGGCCGAGCGGGGTCCTGACTTC.